Each of the 15 T cell receptor beta chains below was sequenced from the same sample in a study of shared clonotypes between healthy human individuals. Some clones are missing from TCRdb's copy, which holds only in-frame ones; the method was immunoSEQ multiplex PCR. The sample has roughly 2.5 million clones, roughly 92% seen once. The sequenced sample was naive CD4+ T cells sorted from blood. Subset described: CD45RA+ positively selected. The receptors come from a young man in good health.

J is TRBJ2-3 and V is TRBV12-5, with 7 bases lining up with TRBD2. The V segment lost 7 bases and the J segment 4 bases; nucleotides outside the gene matches: 14. There are 16 residues in the CDR3. Germline V CDR1 and CDR2: LGHNT, FRNRAP. DNA for the CDR3: TGTGCTAGTGCCGAGCGGGGACTAACGACGCCAGATACGCAGTATTTT. As protein: CASAERGLTTPDTQYF.

The genes are TRBV4-3 and TRBJ2-7; D ambiguous. This CDR3 has 15 residues. Trimming removed 0 bases from V and 3 bases from J, with 12 bases in between. The germline CDR1 and CDR2 sequences are LGHNA and YSLEER. The CDR3 DNA follows: TGCGCCAGCAGCCAAGATACCGTTGTTAGCTACGAGCAGTACTTC. Its protein is CASSQDTVVSYEQYF.

This CDR3 reads CASSFRLHGTYEQYF. CDR3 nucleotide sequence: TGTGCCAGCAGTTTTCGGTTGCACGGAACCTACGAGCAGTACTTC. V is TRBV28 and J is TRBJ2-7; D is ambiguous. V lost 3 bases and J lost 2, with 14 bases in between. The CDR3 is 15 residues long. In germline, CDR1 is MDHEN, CDR2 SYDVKM.

The chain couples TRBV5-4 to TRBJ1-6; tentatively, D is TRBD1 (6 bases). CDR3 length: 14 residues. The V and J ends lost 0 bases and 6 bases respectively, with 7 bases between them. The germline V gene has CDR1 SGHNT and CDR2 YYREEE (reference sequence). The chain's CDR3 is CASSLEGVNSPLHF. The CDR3 DNA follows: TGTGCCAGCAGCTTGGAGGGGGTTAATTCACCCCTCCACTTT.

This chain connects TRBV11-2 to TRBJ1-4; D might be TRBD1 (5 bases). Germline assignment: CDR1 SGHAT and CDR2 FQNNGV. V was pared by 6 bases and J by 7 bases, with 24 bases between. CDR3 size: 17 residues. The CDR3 coding sequence is TGTGCCAGCAGGGCGGGACGAGGCAGAGGAGGAGGTGAAAAACTGTTTTTT. Its protein is CASRAGRGRGGGEKLFF.

The chain joins TRBV30 to TRBJ1-6; D is perhaps TRBD1 (5 bases). The CDR3 spans 12 residues. CDR1 is GTSNPN and CDR2 is SVGIG in the germline V gene (reference sequence). CDR3 nucleotide sequence: TGTGCTTCCGGGAGGGGTGATTCACCCCTCCACTTT. Translating it yields CASGRGDSPLHF.

This chain uses TRBV11-2 with TRBJ1-2; D is unresolved. From germline, CDR1 is SGHAT and CDR2 FQNNGV. The CDR3 spans 19 residues. V was clipped by 3 bases and J by 3 bases, with 26 bases between them. The CDR3 nucleotides read TGTGCCAGCAGCTTTACAATCTCAGGCTTGGCTTACCAAGACTATGGCTACACCTTC. This encodes CASSFTISGLAYQDYGYTF.

The chain uses TRBV5-1 and TRBJ2-5; perhaps TRBD1 as D (5 bases). Germline-derived CDR1 and CDR2 are SGHRS and YFSETQ. V dropped 0 bases and J dropped 2 bases, with 14 bases sitting between them. The CDR3 is made up of 16 amino acids. DNA of the CDR3: TGCGCCAGCAGCTTGGGGCTTGGACAATCTCAAGAGACCCAGTACTTC. It is translated as CASSLGLGQSQETQYF.

The chain couples TRBV10-3 to TRBJ2-7, with 9 positions matching TRBD1. CDR3 length equals 15 residues. Germline trimming cut 4 bases from V and 2 bases from J; bases unmatched to any gene: 6. Germline-derived CDR1 and CDR2 are ENHRY and SYGVKD. CDR3 residues: CAISGTGTGPYEQYF. The CDR3 nucleotides are TGTGCCATCAGTGGCACCGGGACAGGGCCCTACGAGCAGTACTTC.

This sequence joins TRBV6-5 and TRBJ1-2; no firm D call. In germline, CDR1 is MNHEY, CDR2 SVGAGI. The CDR3 loop spans 12 amino acids. V was pared by 5 bases and J by 5 bases, with 9 bases between. The CDR3 coding sequence is TGTGCCAGCAGTAATGCAGTTTATGGCTACACCTTC. Its translation is CASSNAVYGYTF.

The CDR3 loop reads CSVADGNSNQPQHF. CDR3 coding DNA: TGCAGCGTCGCCGACGGGAATAGCAATCAGCCCCAGCATTTT. The rearrangement uses TRBV29-1 and TRBJ1-5; D ambiguous. The CDR3 has 14 amino acids. Germline CDR1 is SQVTM and CDR2 is ANQGSEA. Trimming took off 6 bases at V and 0 bases at J, with 12 bases between the two ends.

V is TRBV7-2 and J is TRBJ1-5; D remains unclear. Trimming took off 1 base at V and 9 bases at J, with 4 bases between the two ends. Germline CDR1 SGHTA, CDR2 FQGNSA. The CDR3 runs to 11 residues. CDR3 sequence reads: CASSLVGPQHF. DNA of the CDR3: TGTGCCAGCAGCTTAGTAGGGCCCCAGCATTTT.

This clone was observed a handful of times. The chain couples TRBV20-1 to TRBJ1-1; no clear D gene. V was cut by 0 bases and J by 10 bases, with 6 bases left in between. The CDR3 totals 10 residues. CDR1 is DFQATT, CDR2 SNEGSKA, per germline (reference sequence). The DNA for the CDR3 is TGCAGTGCTAGAGAGTGGGGAGCTTTCTTT. Its translation is CSAREWGAFF.

The V gene is TRBV7-9, the J gene TRBJ2-3, with D perhaps TRBD2 (5 bases). V shed 0 bases and J shed 5 bases, with 6 bases lying between them. Germline values: CDR1 SEHNR, CDR2 FQNEAQ (reference sequence). The CDR3 contains 13 residues. For the CDR3, the DNA is TGTGCCAGCAGCTTAGCGGGAGAAGATACGCAGTATTTT. It codes for CASSLAGEDTQYF.

This clone was picked up one time. The chain joins TRBV2 to TRBJ2-2; TRBD2 agrees at 10 bases. V dropped 8 bases and J dropped 5; count of bases not matched to a gene: 5. Germline V gene data show CDR1 as SNHLY and CDR2 as FYNNEI. The CDR3 has 14 amino acids. CDR3 amino acids: CASRGTSATGELFF. As DNA, the CDR3 is TGTGCCAGCCGGGGGACTAGCGCGACCGGGGAGCTGTTTTTT.